Below are 29 T cell receptor beta chains sequenced from a single sample in a study of a mutant IDH1 vaccine in newly diagnosed glioma. These receptors lack a known antigen. The repertoire was sequenced with immunoSEQ multiplex PCR; TCRdb's copy has only in-frame clones and lacks some. Among around 57,000 clones, approximately 81% were seen once, and the ten largest hold 3.5% to 5%. Time point noted: week 35, safety follow-up. Vaccinated patients received 300 ug of mutant IDH1 20-mer peptide per dose, with topical imiquimod. The material was PBMCs, obtained from a glioma patient whose treatment included an IDH1 peptide vaccine. The receptors come from a young man with glioma.

The chain is built from TRBV4-2 and TRBJ2-5; no clear D gene. CDR3 length equals 16 residues. Germline V gene sequence: CDR1 LGHNA, CDR2 YNFKEQ. Deletions cut 2 bases from V and 4 bases from J, with 17 bases between. This chain's CDR3 is CASSQKPQRAGETQYF. CDR3 bases: TGTGCCAGCAGCCAAAAACCCCAAAGGGCCGGAGAGACCCAGTACTTC.

The DNA for the CDR3 is TGTGCCAGTCGAGAGGACACCCGCCTTAACTATGGCTACACCTTC. This sequence encodes CASREDTRLNYGYTF. The chain has TRBV19 and TRBJ1-2; tentative D call: TRBD1 (5 bases). CDR1 is LNHDA and CDR2 is SQIVND in the germline V gene (reference sequence). The CDR3 runs 15 residues. V dropped 8 bases and J dropped 1 base, with 17 bases sitting between them.

The chain is built from TRBV19 and TRBJ1-5, with a possible D match to TRBD1 (6 bases). V was trimmed by 4 bases and J by 4 bases, leaving 11 bases between them. CDR1 is LNHDA, CDR2 SQIVND, per germline (reference sequence). This CDR3 spans 14 amino acids. The CDR3 spells CASSRGGGNQPQHF. Here the CDR3 DNA reads TGTGCCAGTAGTAGGGGGGGCGGTAATCAGCCCCAGCATTTT.

This chain uses TRBV4-2 with TRBJ2-1; no reliable D call. Germline loops: CDR1 LGHNA, CDR2 YNFKEQ. V dropped 0 bases and J dropped 5 bases, with 8 bases sitting between them. This CDR3 spans 14 amino acids. CDR3 sequence reads: CASSQESRDNEQFF. The DNA of the CDR3 is TGTGCCAGCAGCCAAGAGTCTCGGGACAATGAGCAGTTCTTC.

The genes are TRBV5-1 and TRBJ1-5; no clear D. The length of the CDR3 is 13 residues. CDR1 and CDR2 (germline): SGHRS, YFSETQ. V was trimmed by 0 bases and J by 5 bases, leaving 6 bases between them. The CDR3 DNA sequence: TGCGCCAGCAGCTTGGCCGGGGATCAGCCCCAGCATTTT. It encodes CASSLAGDQPQHF.

This sequence joins TRBV30 and TRBJ1-2, with D perhaps TRBD1 (6 bases). This CDR3 has 12 residues. V lost 4 bases and J 4 bases, leaving 10 bases between the germline ends. The germline gives CDR1 GTSNPN, CDR2 SVGIG (reference sequence). This CDR3 is CAWTGQRYGYTF. The CDR3 bases are TGTGCCTGGACCGGACAGCGCTATGGCTACACCTTC.

The rearrangement links TRBV18 to TRBJ1-2; 10 bases align to TRBD1. The J segment lost 6 bases and the V segment lost 4 bases, leaving 8 bases of the junction unmatched. Per the germline V gene, CDR1 is KGHSH and CDR2 is LQKENI. This CDR3 is 15 amino acids long. As DNA, the CDR3 is TGTGCCAGCTCACTAACCGGGACAGGGGTGAATGGCTACACCTTC. Translating gives CASSLTGTGVNGYTF. The entire variable domain, with the rest obtained from reference TRBV18 and TRBJ1-2, is as follows: NAGVMQNPRHLVRRRGQEARLRCSPMKGHSHVYWYRQLPEEGLKFMVYLQKENIIDESGMPKERFSAEFPKEGPSILRIQQVVRGDSAAYFCASSLTGTGVNGYTFGSGTRLTVV.

This clone appeared a few times. The chain links TRBV5-1 to TRBJ1-1; maybe TRBD1 (5 bases). Germline CDR1 reads SGHRS; CDR2 reads YFSETQ. Trimming took 1 base from V and 3 from J, leaving 16 bases between them. CDR3 length: 16 residues. The CDR3 sequence: CASSLFIRGGDTEAFF. The CDR3 DNA sequence: TGCGCCAGCAGCTTGTTCATTAGGGGTGGAGACACTGAAGCTTTCTTT.

The chain employs TRBV5-1 and TRBJ2-2; D uncertain. CDR1 and CDR2 (germline): SGHRS, YFSETQ. The CDR3 sequence is 12 residues long. Trimming stripped 3 bases from V and 1 base from J, with 1 base between. For the CDR3, the DNA is TGCGCCAGCAGCTGGAACACCGGGGAGCTGTTTTTT. This gives the protein CASSWNTGELFF. The variable domain in full, with the rest retrieved from reference TRBV5-1 and TRBJ2-2, is KAGVTQTPRYLIKTRGQQVTLSCSPISGHRSVSWYQQTPGQGLQFLFEYFSETQRNKGNFPGRFSGRQFSNSRSEMNVSTLELGDSALYLCASSWNTGELFFGEGSRLTVL.

This clone was seen only a few times. The chain links TRBV5-1 to TRBJ1-4; D is unresolved. The germline gives CDR1 SGHRS, CDR2 YFSETQ. The CDR3 length is 15 residues. The ends were cut back, 0 bases at V and 5 bases at J, with 11 bases in the middle. CDR3 nucleotides: TGCGCCAGCAGCTTGGTGGCAGCGTCAAATGAAAAACTGTTTTTT. Its translation: CASSLVAASNEKLFF.

As regards this clone: The same CDR3 is also encoded by other DNA sequences in this sample. V and J are TRBV19 and TRBJ1-6; 9 nucleotides align to TRBD1. This CDR3 is built from 14 residues. V trimming: 9 bases; J trimming: 3 bases; junction bases outside the gene matches: 3. Germline-derived CDR1 and CDR2 are LNHDA and SQIVND (reference sequence). The DNA of the CDR3 is TGTGCCAGCACGACAGGGGGCTATAATTCACCCCTCCACTTT. Translating it yields CASTTGGYNSPLHF.

The CDR3 coding sequence is TGTGCCAGCAGTTTATTTCCGGGATACAATGAGCAGTTCTTC. Its translation: CASSLFPGYNEQFF. The chain couples TRBV27 to TRBJ2-1, with D maybe TRBD2 (5 bases). V lost 1 base and J lost 4, with 8 bases in between. The CDR3 loop spans 14 amino acids. Germline V gives CDR1 MNHEY, CDR2 SMNVEV (reference sequence).

V usage is TRBV28 and J usage is TRBJ2-7; TRBD2 might be the D (5 bases). The CDR3 totals 14 residues. Trimming took off 7 bases at V and 2 bases at J, with 15 bases between the two ends. CDR1 and CDR2 (germline): MDHEN, SYDVKM. The CDR3 coding sequence is TGTGCCAGCACCCCCTCTAGCAAAGCCTACGAGCAGTACTTC. Its protein product is CASTPSSKAYEQYF.

V and J are TRBV19 and TRBJ1-5, with a possible D match to TRBD1 (5 bases). Looked up from germline, CDR1 is LNHDA and CDR2 is SQIVND (reference sequence). CDR3 length: 14 amino acids. V gave up 5 bases and J gave up 3 bases, with 11 bases separating them. CDR3 region: CASSAGLPNQPQHF. The CDR3 DNA reads TGTGCCAGTAGTGCGGGACTGCCCAATCAGCCCCAGCATTTT.

The chain couples TRBV5-1 to TRBJ2-6; tentative D call: TRBD2 (6 bases). The CDR3 loop spans 16 amino acids. The germline V and J ends were trimmed by 5 bases and 2 bases, with 14 bases remaining between them. CDR1 SGHRS and CDR2 YFSETQ come from the germline V gene. CDR3 region: CASSGGWGAGANVLTF. CDR3 in DNA: TGCGCCAGCAGTGGAGGGTGGGGAGCTGGGGCCAACGTCCTGACTTTC.

The chain is built from TRBV14 and TRBJ2-7; either TRBD1 or TRBD2 may fit D (5 bases each). With 4 bases removed from V and 4 bases from J, the gap between germline ends came to 11 bases. This CDR3 is 13 amino acids long. CDR1 is SGHDN and CDR2 is FVKESK in the germline V gene. CDR3 protein: CASSPGRYYEQYF. For the CDR3, the DNA is TGTGCCAGCAGCCCGGGACGGTATTACGAGCAGTACTTC.

The chain is built from TRBV6-1 and TRBJ2-7; D ambiguous. Looked up from germline, CDR1 is MNHNS and CDR2 is SASEGT. Trimming stripped 5 bases from V and 4 bases from J, with 0 bases between. This CDR3 is 9 amino acids long. The CDR3 DNA sequence: TGTGCCAGCAGTTACGAGCAGTACTTC. Protein: CASSYEQYF.

The chain carries TRBV28 and TRBJ1-5; D gene unclear. This CDR3 is built from 13 residues. Trimming took off 3 bases at V and 0 bases at J, with 3 bases between the two ends. Germline V gives CDR1 MDHEN, CDR2 SYDVKM. The CDR3 bases are TGTGCCAGCAGTTTGGTTAGCAATCAGCCCCAGCATTTT. It specifies CASSLVSNQPQHF.

The CDR3 region is CASSHASEGVQETQYF. The CDR3 DNA reads as TGCGCCAGCAGCCACGCCTCCGAGGGGGTACAAGAGACCCAGTACTTC. The rearrangement uses TRBV4-1 and TRBJ2-5; D possibly corresponds to TRBD1 (6 bases). With 3 bases removed from V and 2 bases from J, the gap between germline ends came to 16 bases. The CDR3 is 16 amino acids. Germline V gene sequence: CDR1 MGHRA, CDR2 YSYEKL.

This clone has a single count. The chain combines TRBV19 with TRBJ2-2; unclear D gene. The CDR3 is 14 amino acids. The V gene's germline CDR1 is LNHDA and CDR2 SQIVND (reference sequence). Trimming shortened V by 3 bases and J by 1 base, and 6 bases separated the two germline ends. The CDR3 nucleotides are TGTGCCAGTAGTATTCTGGGGAACACCGGGGAGCTGTTTTTT. It translates to CASSILGNTGELFF.

The chain couples TRBV9 to TRBJ2-7, with TRBD2 as a possible D gene (5 bases). V was shortened by 4 bases and J by 0 bases, with 11 bases between the two germline ends. CDR1 SGDLS and CDR2 YYNGEE come from the germline V gene. There are 14 residues in the CDR3. The CDR3 sequence: CASSPRDYSYEQYF. In DNA, the CDR3 is TGTGCCAGCAGCCCCAGAGACTACTCCTACGAGCAGTACTTC.

The J gene is TRBJ1-2, the V gene TRBV15; a possible D gene is TRBD1 (6 bases). Deletions cut 0 bases from V and 6 bases from J, with 8 bases between. Germline V gene sequence: CDR1 LNHNV, CDR2 YYDKDF (reference sequence). The CDR3 extends over 13 amino acids. For the CDR3, the DNA is TGTGCCACCAGCAGAGAGTCAGGGGATGGCTACACCTTC. Protein sequence: CATSRESGDGYTF.

This clone occurred once. The chain couples TRBV5-6 to TRBJ2-1; TRBD2 matches at 10 bases. J was trimmed by 8 bases and V by 4 bases; bases with no gene match: 6. The CDR3 loop spans 14 amino acids. Germline loops: CDR1 SGHDT, CDR2 YYEEEE. CDR3 sequence (DNA): TGTGCCAGCAGCGACGAGCGGGGGGGCTATGAGCAGTTCTTC. This codes for CASSDERGGYEQFF.

The chain has TRBV6-5 and TRBJ2-7; D may be TRBD1 (5 bases). V lost 3 bases, J lost 4 bases, and 13 bases lay in between. Germline CDR1 is MNHEY and CDR2 is SVGAGI. This CDR3 has 14 residues. CDR3 coding DNA: TGTGCCAGCAGTTATCAGGGATTATTATACGAGCAGTACTTC. It encodes CASSYQGLLYEQYF.

The gene calls are TRBV2 and TRBJ1-1; tentatively, D is TRBD1 (5 bases). V shed 6 bases and J shed 0 bases, with 8 bases lying between them. The length of the CDR3 is 13 residues. Germline values: CDR1 SNHLY, CDR2 FYNNEI. The CDR3 bases are TGTGCCAGCAGCCGACAGTTGAACACTGAAGCTTTCTTT. Amino acid sequence: CASSRQLNTEAFF.

This clone came up a few times. The genes are TRBV5-1 and TRBJ1-1; D gene ambiguous. The CDR3 is 11 residues long. The germline gives CDR1 SGHRS, CDR2 YFSETQ. V was clipped by 0 bases and J by 7 bases, with 4 bases between them. The CDR3: CASSLGDEAFF. CDR3 nucleotides: TGCGCCAGCAGCTTGGGCGATGAAGCTTTCTTT.

This chain uses TRBV18 with TRBJ2-2; D gene uncertain. The germline V gene has CDR1 KGHSH and CDR2 LQKENI. The V end lost 4 bases, the J end lost 0 bases, and 9 bases lay between the germline ends. This CDR3 spans 15 amino acids. The CDR3 region has the DNA TGTGCCAGCTCACGGTTAGGCTCGAACACCGGGGAGCTGTTTTTT. This gives the protein CASSRLGSNTGELFF.

This clone was counted once. The chain has TRBV28 and TRBJ1-5, with D tentatively TRBD1 (5 bases). V lost 4 bases, J lost 2 bases, and 9 bases lay in between. Germline CDR1 reads MDHEN; CDR2 reads SYDVKM. This CDR3 has 14 residues. CDR3 bases: TGTGCCAGCAGTTCCGAGACAGGCAATCAGCCCCAGCATTTT. This gives the protein CASSSETGNQPQHF.

This clone was found a few times. J is TRBJ2-1 and V is TRBV11-2; TRBD2 aligns across 12 bases. Germline V gene sequence: CDR1 SGHAT, CDR2 FQNNGV. After removal of 2 bases from V and 2 bases from J, the junction contained 10 bases not matched to a gene. The CDR3 runs 19 residues. Here the CDR3 reads CASSLMRASGGATYNEQFF. Here the CDR3 DNA reads TGTGCCAGCAGCTTAATGAGGGCTAGCGGGGGGGCCACCTACAATGAGCAGTTCTTC.